This T cell receptor beta chain was found in a study of cytomegalovirus exposure and HLA in healthy donors. Study results and limitations: In an earlier analysis, in some 500 donors, most V segments appeared productive either ~87% or ~30% of the time.

The PCR employed 60 Vbeta primers together with 13 Jbeta primers. Sequenced by immunoSEQ multiplex PCR; TCRdb stores in-frame clones only, minus some. The sample comprises more than 150,000 clones, about four fifths of which are singletons, and about 1.9% rests with the top ten. This clone is a singleton in its sample. Antigen specificity is unknown. The receptor was derived from a woman under 40 in good health and CMV-seronegative. The sequenced sample was PBMCs.

The CDR3 DNA sequence: TGCGCCAGCAGCCAAGGGGGCAGGCAAGAGACCCAGTACTTC. It specifies CASSQGGRQETQYF. The genes are TRBV10-1 and TRBJ2-5, with 7 bases that match TRBD1. There are 14 residues in the CDR3. Germline CDR1 is WNHNN and CDR2 is SYGVQD (reference sequence). V lost 6 bases to trimming and J lost 2 bases; unmatched junction nucleotides: 6.